This TCR beta chain was obtained from a study of long-term antiretroviral therapy in people with HIV. Study context: There is a gap of about a decade between the earliest samples and the later 2015 immediate-ART recommendation. General observations from the study: Dominant in the repertoire at all time points were clones expanded before ART. Upon ART, diversity increased but remained lower than transplant donor controls.

As to this clone: Its antigen remains unknown.

Trimming took 4 bases from V and 6 from J, leaving 13 bases between them. CDR3 length equals 13 residues. Germline V gene sequence: CDR1 SGDLS, CDR2 YYNGEE. Investigators performed immunoSEQ version v3.0 at survey level. The method was immunoSEQ multiplex PCR; TCRdb's version includes in-frame clones alone and lacks a portion of them. This sample has 33,000 or so clones, with roughly 97% found just once. All participants with HIV were treated in the United States. The origin of this receptor is a man aged 25 to 40 with HIV. The rearrangement uses TRBV9 and TRBJ1-1; D gene unclear. Specimen: unsorted PBMCs, collected 7.6 years after starting antiretroviral therapy. As DNA, the CDR3 is TGTGCCAGCAGCCCGGCCGGGGAGTCTGAAGCTTTCTTT. Translating it yields CASSPAGESEAFF.